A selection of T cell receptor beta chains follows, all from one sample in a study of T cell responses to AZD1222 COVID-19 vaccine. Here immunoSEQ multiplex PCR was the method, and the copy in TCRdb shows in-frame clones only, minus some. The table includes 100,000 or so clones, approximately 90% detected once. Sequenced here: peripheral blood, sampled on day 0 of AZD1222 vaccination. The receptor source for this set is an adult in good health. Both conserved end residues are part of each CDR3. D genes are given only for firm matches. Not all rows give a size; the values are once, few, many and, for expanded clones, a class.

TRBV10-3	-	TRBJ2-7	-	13	TGTGCCATCAGTGAGACTACTCTCTACGAGCAGTACTTC	CAISETTLYEQYF
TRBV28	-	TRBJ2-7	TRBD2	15	TGTGCCAGCAGTTCCGCCTCTAGCGGGAGGTCCGAGCAGTACTTC	CASSSASSGRSEQYF
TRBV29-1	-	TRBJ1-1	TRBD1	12	TGCAGCGTCAGAGGGACAGGCACTGAAGCTTTCTTT	CSVRGTGTEAFF
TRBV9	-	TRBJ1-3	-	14	TGTGCCAGCAGCCAACCTAGCTCTGGAAACACCATATATTTT	CASSQPSSGNTIYF
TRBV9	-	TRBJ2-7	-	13	TGTGCCAGCAGCGAGGGGGGAACCTACGAGCAGTACTTC	CASSEGGTYEQYF
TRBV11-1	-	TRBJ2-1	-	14	TGTGCCAGCAGCCCACGGAGCTCCTACAATGAGCAGTTCTTC	CASSPRSSYNEQFF
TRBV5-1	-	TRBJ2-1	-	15	TGCGCCAGCAGCTTAGGTGGGACGGCCTACAATGAGCAGTTCTTC	CASSLGGTAYNEQFF
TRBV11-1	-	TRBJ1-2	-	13	TGTGCCAGCAGCTCACCCGGGACATTAGGCTACACCTTC	CASSSPGTLGYTF
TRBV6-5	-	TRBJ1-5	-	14	TGTGCCAGCAGAAAACAGGGAGGGAATCAGCCCCAGCATTTT	CASRKQGGNQPQHF
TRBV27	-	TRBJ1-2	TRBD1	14	TGTGCCAGCAGAGGAACGGGACAGGTCTATGGCTACACCTTC	CASRGTGQVYGYTF
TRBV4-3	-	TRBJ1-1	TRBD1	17	TGCGCCAGCAGCCAGGGGTTACAGGGGGCTATAAACACTGAAGCTTTCTTT	CASSQGLQGAINTEAFF
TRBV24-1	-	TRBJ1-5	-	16	TGTGCCACCAGTGACCCAGGGGCGCGGGACAATCAGCCCCAGCATTTT	CATSDPGARDNQPQHF
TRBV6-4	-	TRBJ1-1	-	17	TGTGCCAGCAGTGTGATGGGGAAGGAGCTCATGAACACTGAAGCTTTCTTT	CASSVMGKELMNTEAFF
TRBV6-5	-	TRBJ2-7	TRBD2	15	TGTGCCAGCAGTCCCCGGACTAGCAGCTCCTACGAGCAGTACTTC	CASSPRTSSSYEQYF
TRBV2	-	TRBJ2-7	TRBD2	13	TGTGCCAGCAGTGGCGATAGCGGGAGGGCCGAGTACTTC	CASSGDSGRAEYF
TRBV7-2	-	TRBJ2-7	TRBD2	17	TGTGCCAGCAGCTTAGCCCCTACTAGCGGCCGCTCCTACGAGCAGTACTTC	CASSLAPTSGRSYEQYF
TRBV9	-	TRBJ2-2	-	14	TGTGCCAGCCGTCCACCACCGAACACCGGGGAGCTGTTTTTT	CASRPPPNTGELFF
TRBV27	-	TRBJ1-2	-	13	TGTGCCAGCAGTTTGGAAAGGGGAGGTGGCTACACCTTC	CASSLERGGGYTF
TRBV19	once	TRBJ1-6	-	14	TGTGCCAGTAGTCCCCGTCAGGAGAATTCACCCCTCCACTTT	CASSPRQENSPLHF
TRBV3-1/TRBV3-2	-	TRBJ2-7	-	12	TGTGCCAGCAGCCAAGATACCGTACGGCAGTACTTC	CASSQDTVRQYF
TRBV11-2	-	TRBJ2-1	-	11	TGTGCCAGCAGCTACAGGGATGAGCAGTTCTTC	CASSYRDEQFF
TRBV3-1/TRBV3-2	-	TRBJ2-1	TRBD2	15	TGTGCCAGCAGCCAGCAGCGGGAGGTTTTCCATGAGCAGTTCTTC	CASSQQREVFHEQFF
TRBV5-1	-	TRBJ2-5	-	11	TGCGCCAGCAGCTCCCGGGAGACCCAGTACTTC	CASSSRETQYF
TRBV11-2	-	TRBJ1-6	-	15	TGTGCCAGCAGCTTAGAAACAGGGATTGGTTCACCCCTCCACTTT	CASSLETGIGSPLHF
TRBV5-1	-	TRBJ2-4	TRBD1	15	TGCGCCAGCAGCTTATTACAGGGGTCCAAAAACATTCAGTACTTC	CASSLLQGSKNIQYF
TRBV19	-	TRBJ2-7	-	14	TGTGCCAGTAGTATGACAGGAACCTCCTACGAGCAGTACTTC	CASSMTGTSYEQYF
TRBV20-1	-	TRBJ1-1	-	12	TGCAGTGCTAGTCGGTTTGGCACTGAAGCTTTCTTT	CSASRFGTEAFF
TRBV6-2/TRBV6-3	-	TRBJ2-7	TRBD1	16	TGTGCCAGCAGTTACCAGCCAGGACAGGGGGCCCGGGAGCAGTACTTC	CASSYQPGQGAREQYF
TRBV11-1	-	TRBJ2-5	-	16	TGTGCCAGCAGCTACCGGAGGGGCAGGGAACAAGAGACCCAGTACTTC	CASSYRRGREQETQYF
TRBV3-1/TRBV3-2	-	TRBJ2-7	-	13	TGTGCCAGCAGCCAAGATATCAGGCACGAGCAGTACTTC	CASSQDIRHEQYF
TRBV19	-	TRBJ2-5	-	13	TGTGCCAGTAGTATAGGCTTCCAAGAGACCCAGTACTTC	CASSIGFQETQYF